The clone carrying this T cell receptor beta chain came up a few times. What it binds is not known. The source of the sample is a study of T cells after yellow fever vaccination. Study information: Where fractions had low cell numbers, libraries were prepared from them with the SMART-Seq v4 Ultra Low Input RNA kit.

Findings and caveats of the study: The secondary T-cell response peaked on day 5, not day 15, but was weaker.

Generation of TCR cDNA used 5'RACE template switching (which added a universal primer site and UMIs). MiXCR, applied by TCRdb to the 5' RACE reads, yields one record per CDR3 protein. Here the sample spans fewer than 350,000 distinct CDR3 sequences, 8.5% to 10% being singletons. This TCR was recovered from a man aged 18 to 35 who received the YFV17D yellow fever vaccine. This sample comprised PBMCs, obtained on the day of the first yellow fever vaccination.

The CDR3 reads CASSFDLNLNTEAFF. Written as DNA, the CDR3 is TGTGCCAGCAGCTTCGATCTCAATTTGAACACTGAAGCTTTCTTT. The chain carries TRBV5-4 and TRBJ1-1; D is unclear. V lost 2 bases, J lost 0 bases, and 11 bases lay in between. Looked up from germline, CDR1 is SGHNT and CDR2 is YYREEE (reference sequence). This CDR3 contains 15 residues.